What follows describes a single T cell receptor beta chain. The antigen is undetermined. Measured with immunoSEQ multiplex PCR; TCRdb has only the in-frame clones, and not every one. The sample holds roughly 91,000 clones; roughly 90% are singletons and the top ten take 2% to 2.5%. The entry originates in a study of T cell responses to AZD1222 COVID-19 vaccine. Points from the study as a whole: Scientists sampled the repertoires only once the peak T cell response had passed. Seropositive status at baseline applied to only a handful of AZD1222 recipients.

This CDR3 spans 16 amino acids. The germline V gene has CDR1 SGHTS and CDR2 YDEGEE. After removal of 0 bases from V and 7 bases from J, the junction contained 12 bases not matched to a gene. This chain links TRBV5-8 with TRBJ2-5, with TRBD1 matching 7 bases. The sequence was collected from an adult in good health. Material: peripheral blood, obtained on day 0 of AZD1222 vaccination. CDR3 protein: CASSLAVGQRLTTQYF. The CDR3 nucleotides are TGTGCCAGCAGCTTGGCCGTGGGACAGCGACTCACGACCCAGTACTTC.